The clone carrying this T cell receptor beta chain has only a few counts. The antigen remains undetermined. This sample was taken from a study of T-cell reconstitution after alpha-beta-depleted transplantation in children. Points from the study as a whole: One year after transplant, T-cell counts and diversity came mostly from newly produced T cells.

Unique molecular identifiers tagged the TCRbeta library. TCRdb re-derived calls from the PCR reads in MiXCR, one entry per CDR3 protein. The repertoire includes 98,000 or so distinct CDR3 sequences, around 22% of them detected once, and about a fifth sits in the top ten. This specimen consisted of PBMCs, obtained before TCRalphabeta/CD19-depleted stem cell transplant. This clonotype originated in a boy aged 2 to 10 with acute lymphoblastic leukemia, due to receive a stem cell transplant.

The CDR3 coding sequence is TGCAGTGCTAGCGGAGGGGTCGGATATGGCTACACCTTC. Protein sequence: CSASGGVGYGYTF. The chain links TRBV20-1 to TRBJ1-2; possibly TRBD1 for D (5 bases). The CDR3 sequence is 13 residues long. Germline V gene data show CDR1 as DFQATT and CDR2 as SNEGSKA (reference sequence). With 3 bases removed from V and 5 bases from J, the gap between germline ends came to 13 bases.